This T cell receptor (beta chain) derives from a study of OX40 agonist ivuxolimab in advanced cancers. The V and J ends lost 4 bases and 3 bases respectively, with 13 bases between them. The CDR3 length is 15 residues. Germline CDR1 and CDR2: LGHNA and YSLEER. Generated by immunoSEQ multiplex PCR, the TCRdb table keeps only in-frame clones and is missing some. The table includes roughly 80,000 clones, around nine tenths detected once. The sequencing used CD4+ or CD8+ T cells sorted from blood, collected in a trial of the OX40 agonist ivuxolimab. The sequence was collected from an adult with an advanced solid tumor such as melanoma, head and neck, liver or kidney cancer. The chain is built from TRBV4-3 and TRBJ1-3; D perhaps matches TRBD1 (5 bases). The CDR3 protein is CASSLQQENGNTIYF. The CDR3 region has the DNA TGCGCCAGCAGCCTACAACAGGAGAATGGAAACACCATATATTTT.